One sample yielded the 14 T cell receptor beta chains listed below, sequenced in a study of blood T cells in healthy people across ages. Using a J-beta primer mix together with a sample-barcoded 5' primer, a second PCR was run for roughly 7 to 11 cycles. MiXCR was run by TCRdb on the 5' RACE reads, yielding one entry per CDR3 protein. This sample yields around 1,800,000 distinct CDR3 sequences, of which about 39% are seen a single time; about 21% belongs to the top ten. Source material: blood. The receptors originated from a human donor in good health.

The rearrangement links TRBV6-1 to TRBJ1-5, with D possibly matching TRBD1 (5 bases). The CDR3 consists of 16 residues. V was clipped by 2 bases and J by 4 bases, with 15 bases between them. CDR1 and CDR2 from the germline V gene are MNHNS and SASEGT. The CDR3 region is CASSESKIGTNQPQHF. The CDR3 nucleotides read TGTGCCAGCAGTGAATCAAAGATAGGGACTAATCAGCCCCAGCATTTT.

This clonotype was observed a few times. Written as DNA, the CDR3 is TGTGCCAGCTCACCTGGGACAGGAGGGAAGGAGCAGTACTTC. The encoded protein is CASSPGTGGKEQYF. V and J are TRBV18 and TRBJ2-7; 8 nucleotides agree with TRBD1. V dropped 3 bases and J dropped 7; count of bases not matched to a gene: 8. Germline V gives CDR1 KGHSH, CDR2 LQKENI. The CDR3 has 14 residues.

Regarding this clonotype: This CDR3 fails to terminate in the conserved phenylalanine or tryptophan, so it likely reflects a read error. V usage is TRBV24-1 and J usage is TRBJ2-5, with TRBD1 as a possible D gene (6 bases). From germline, CDR1 is KGHDR and CDR2 SFDVKD. V lost 4 bases and J lost 5, with 13 bases in between. CDR3 size: 14 residues. CDR3 sequence (DNA): TGTGCCACCAGTGAGAACAGGGCCCGGGAGACCCAGTACCTC. It codes for CATSENRARETQYL.

V and J are TRBV5-8 and TRBJ2-7, with D possibly matching TRBD1 (6 bases). The CDR3 contains 15 residues. The germline gives CDR1 SGHTS, CDR2 YDEGEE. The V and J ends lost 4 bases and 4 bases respectively, with 18 bases between them. The CDR3 is CASSLRDIRGYEQYF. The CDR3 DNA follows: TGTGCCAGCAGCCTCCGGGACATTCGGGGATACGAGCAGTACTTC.

This clonotype has more than one count but fewer than ten. The V call is TRBV7-2, the J call TRBJ2-3; TRBD1 aligns across 8 bases. The CDR3 runs 17 residues. The germline gives CDR1 SGHTA, CDR2 FQGNSA. Trimming cost V 2 bases and J 2 bases; bases outside gene matches: 9. The CDR3 DNA reads as TGTGCCAGCAGCTTACCGGCCAGGGGGCTTTTCACAGATACGCAGTATTTT. Its protein is CASSLPARGLFTDTQYF.

This chain connects TRBV20-1 to TRBJ1-2; 7 bases are shared with TRBD1. V was pared by 0 bases and J by 8 bases, with 9 bases of the junction left unmatched. Germline V gene lookup returns CDR1 DFQATT and CDR2 SNEGSKA (reference sequence). The CDR3 spans 14 residues. The CDR3 region has the DNA TGCAGTGCTAGAGAACCAGGGGGGTCCGGGGGCTACACCTTC. It yields the protein CSAREPGGSGGYTF.

The rearrangement links TRBV28 to TRBJ2-1; TRBD1 agrees at 7 bases. V lost 2 bases, J lost 7 bases, and 5 bases stayed unmatched. The length of the CDR3 is 14 residues. CDR1 and CDR2 (germline): MDHEN, SYDVKM. This CDR3 reads CASSLGGTENEQFF. DNA of the CDR3: TGTGCCAGCAGTTTAGGTGGGACAGAGAATGAGCAGTTCTTC.

This clonotype showed up just a few times. A read error may account for a junction end that differs from germline. This rearrangement joins TRBV9 to TRBJ2-6; 8 positions agree with TRBD2. This CDR3 has 18 amino acids. CDR1 is SGDLS, CDR2 YYNGEE, per germline. The CDR3 region has the DNA TGTGCCGGCAGCGGGGGCGGACAGTACAGCTCTGGGGCCAACGTCCTGACTTTC. It is translated as CAGSGGGQYSSGANVLTF.

In its sample, this clonotype was seen a few times. The chain has TRBV12-3 or TRBV12-4 and TRBJ2-5, with TRBD2 matching over 14 bases. The CDR3 loop spans 16 amino acids. J was trimmed by 4 bases and V by 5 bases; bases with no gene match: 6. CDR3 loop: CASSLGTSGGRETQYF. The CDR3 DNA reads as TGTGCCAGCAGTCTTGGGACTAGCGGGGGAAGAGAGACCCAGTACTTC.

This clonotype has a handful of counts. The chain is built from TRBV7-6 and TRBJ1-1, with 11 bases identical to TRBD1. Looked up from germline, CDR1 is SGHVS and CDR2 is FNYEAQ. The CDR3 extends over 18 amino acids. V was pared by 5 bases and J by 4 bases, with 15 bases of the junction left unmatched. The CDR3 protein is CASSKLPGQGVSGTEAFF. The CDR3 region has the DNA TGTGCCAGCAGCAAACTCCCGGGACAGGGGGTAAGCGGCACTGAAGCTTTCTTT.

In its sample, this clonotype was seen a few times. This rearrangement joins TRBV7-2 to TRBJ1-2; D might be TRBD1 (5 bases). In germline, CDR1 is SGHTA, CDR2 FQGNSA. The CDR3 length is 15 residues. V gave up 1 base and J gave up 2 bases, with 11 bases separating them. The CDR3 DNA is TGTGCCAGCAGCTTAGAAGTTGGGGCCAACTATGGCTACACCTTC. Its translation is CASSLEVGANYGYTF. Based on the CDR3 plus reference TRBV7-2 and TRBJ1-2, the full variable domain is GAGVSQSPSNKVTEKGKDVELRCDPISGHTALYWYRQSLGQGLEFLIYFQGNSAPDKSGLPSDRFSAERTGGSVSTLTIQRTQQEDSAVYLCASSLEVGANYGYTFGSGTRLTVV.

As to this clonotype: One end of the junction is discordant with germline, which a read error may explain. The V gene is TRBV7-2, the J gene TRBJ2-2, with TRBD1 as a possible D gene (6 bases). The CDR3 is 16 amino acids. Germline V gene lookup returns CDR1 SGHTA and CDR2 FQGNSA. CDR3 loop: CASSFSGTLNTGERFF. CDR3 nucleotide sequence: TGTGCCAGCAGCTTTAGTGGGACATTGAACACCGGGGAGCGGTTTTTT.

As concerns this clonotype: Relative to the germline gene, one junction end is altered; a read error may explain this. The rearrangement joins TRBV12-3 or TRBV12-4 to TRBJ1-6; 7 positions agree with TRBD1. The CDR3 spans 17 residues. CDR3 nucleotide sequence: TGCGCCAGCAGTTCTACAGGGGCAGGATCCTATAATTCACCCCTCCACTTT. As protein: CASSSTGAGSYNSPLHF.

This clonotype was recorded a few times. The rearrangement joins TRBV10-3 to TRBJ2-7; 7 nucleotides line up with TRBD1. The germline CDR1 and CDR2 sequences are ENHRY and SYGVKD. This CDR3 spans 12 amino acids. Trimming cost V 6 bases and J 7 bases; bases outside gene matches: 6. The CDR3 spells CAISPGGREQYF. The CDR3 coding sequence is TGTGCCATCAGCCCAGGGGGTCGGGAGCAGTACTTC.